The sequence of this T cell receptor beta chain was determined in a study of blood T cell repertoires in COVID-19. Study-wide context: From the United States, Italy and Spain came samples of acute and convalescent COVID-19. PBMCs, B-cell-depleted T cells, or T cells were the source of the cDNA or gDNA that made up the material.

Original analysis: Quantification of nucleated cells was approximated via reference gene primer amplification. TCRdb keeps only in-frame clones here, not all; method: immunoSEQ multiplex PCR. The DNA gave D and trimming, while V, J and clone size come from that table. Altogether over 250,000 clones are present, approximately 89% being singletons, with the ten largest covering about 12%. The source of this sequence is a woman aged 55-70 years with acute or convalescent COVID-19. Sequenced material: peripheral blood.

In nucleotides, the CDR3 is TGTGCCAGCAGCTCGACAGGGGACTATGGCTACACCTTC. This encodes CASSSTGDYGYTF. The chain links TRBV3-1 (or the pseudogene TRBV3-2) to TRBJ1-2, with 8 bases fitting TRBD1. The V gene end was trimmed by 5 bases and the J gene end by 3 bases; junction bases not matched to a gene: 2. CDR1 and CDR2 from the germline V gene are LGHDT and YNNKEL (reference sequence). The CDR3 is made up of 13 amino acids.